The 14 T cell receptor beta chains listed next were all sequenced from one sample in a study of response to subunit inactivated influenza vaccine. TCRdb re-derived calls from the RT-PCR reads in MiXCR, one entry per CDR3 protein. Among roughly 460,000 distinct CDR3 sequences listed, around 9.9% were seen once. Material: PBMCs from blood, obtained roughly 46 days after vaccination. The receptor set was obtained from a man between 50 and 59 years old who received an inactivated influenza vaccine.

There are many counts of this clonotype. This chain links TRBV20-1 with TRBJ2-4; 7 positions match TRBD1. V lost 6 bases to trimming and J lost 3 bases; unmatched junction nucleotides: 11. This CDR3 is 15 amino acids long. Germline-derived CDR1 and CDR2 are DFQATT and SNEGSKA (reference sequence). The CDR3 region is CSASDRAGYKNIQYF. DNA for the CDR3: TGCAGTGCATCAGACAGGGCAGGTTACAAAAACATTCAGTACTTC.

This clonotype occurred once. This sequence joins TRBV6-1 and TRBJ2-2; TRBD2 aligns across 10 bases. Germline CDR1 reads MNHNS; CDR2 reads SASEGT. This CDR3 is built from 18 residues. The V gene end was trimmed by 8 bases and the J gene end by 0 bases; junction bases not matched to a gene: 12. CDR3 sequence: CASCRGSGGLANTGELFF. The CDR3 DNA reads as TGTGCCAGCTGCCGGGGTAGCGGGGGGCTAGCGAACACCGGGGAGCTGTTTTTT.

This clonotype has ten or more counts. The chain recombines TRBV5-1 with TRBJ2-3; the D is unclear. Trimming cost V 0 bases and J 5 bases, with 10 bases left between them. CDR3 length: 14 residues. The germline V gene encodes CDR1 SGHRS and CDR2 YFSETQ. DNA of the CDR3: TGCGCCAGCAGCTTGGCATCCCCCGGAGATACGCAGTATTTT. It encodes CASSLASPGDTQYF.

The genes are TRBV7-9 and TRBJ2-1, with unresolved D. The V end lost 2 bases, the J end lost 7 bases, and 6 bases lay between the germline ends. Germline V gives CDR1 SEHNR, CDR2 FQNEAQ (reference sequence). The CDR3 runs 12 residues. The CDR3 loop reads CASSLLKNEQFF. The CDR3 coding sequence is TGTGCCAGCAGCTTATTAAAGAATGAGCAGTTCTTC.

CDR3 loop: CASSPWTDGEQYF. The CDR3 bases are TGTGCCAGCAGCCCATGGACAGATGGGGAGCAGTACTTC. The V call is TRBV7-9, the J call TRBJ2-7; D possibly corresponds to TRBD1 (6 bases). The CDR3 sequence is 13 residues long. V was shortened by 5 bases and J by 7 bases, with 15 bases between the two germline ends. Germline V gives CDR1 SEHNR, CDR2 FQNEAQ (reference sequence).

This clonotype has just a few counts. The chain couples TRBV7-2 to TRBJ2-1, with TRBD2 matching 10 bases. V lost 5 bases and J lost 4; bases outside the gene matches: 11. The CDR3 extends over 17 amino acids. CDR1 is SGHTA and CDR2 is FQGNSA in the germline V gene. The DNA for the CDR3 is TGTGCCAGCAGCCCCCCCAGCCTAGCGGGAGCGTACAATGAGCAGTTCTTC. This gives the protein CASSPPSLAGAYNEQFF.

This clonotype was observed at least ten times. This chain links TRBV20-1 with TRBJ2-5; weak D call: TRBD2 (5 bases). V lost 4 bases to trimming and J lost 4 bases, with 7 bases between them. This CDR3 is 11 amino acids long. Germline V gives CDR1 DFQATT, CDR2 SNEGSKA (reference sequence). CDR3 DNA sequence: TGCAGTGCTAACGCGGGAGAGACCCAGTACTTC. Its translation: CSANAGETQYF.

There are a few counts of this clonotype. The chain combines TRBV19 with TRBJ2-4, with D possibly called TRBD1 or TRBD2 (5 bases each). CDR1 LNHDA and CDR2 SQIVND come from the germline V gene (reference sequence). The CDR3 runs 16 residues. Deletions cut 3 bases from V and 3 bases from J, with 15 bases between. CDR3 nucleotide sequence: TGTGCCAGTAGTATCTTGGCAGGGAGTGGCAAAAACATTCAGTACTTC. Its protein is CASSILAGSGKNIQYF.

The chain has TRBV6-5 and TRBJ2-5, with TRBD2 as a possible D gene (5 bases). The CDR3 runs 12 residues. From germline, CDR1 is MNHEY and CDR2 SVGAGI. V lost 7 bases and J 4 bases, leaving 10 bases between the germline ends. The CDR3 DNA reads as TGTGCCAGCACCGCACTAGGAGAGACCCAGTACTTC. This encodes CASTALGETQYF.

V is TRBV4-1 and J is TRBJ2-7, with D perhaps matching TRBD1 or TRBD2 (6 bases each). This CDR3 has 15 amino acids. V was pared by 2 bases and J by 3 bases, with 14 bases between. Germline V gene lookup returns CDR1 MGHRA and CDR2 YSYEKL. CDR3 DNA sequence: TGCGCCAGCAGCCAACAGGGCAGGGGAGGCTACGAGCAGTACTTC. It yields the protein CASSQQGRGGYEQYF.

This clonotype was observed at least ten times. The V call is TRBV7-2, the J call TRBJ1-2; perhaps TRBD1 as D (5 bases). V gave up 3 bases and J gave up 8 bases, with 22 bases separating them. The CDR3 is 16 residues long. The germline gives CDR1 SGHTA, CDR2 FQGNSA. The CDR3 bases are TGTGCCAGCAGCTTTTTGATATCGGAGCCGGGACTAGGCTACACCTTC. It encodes CASSFLISEPGLGYTF. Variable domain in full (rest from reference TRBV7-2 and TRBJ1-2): GAGVSQSPSNKVTEKGKDVELRCDPISGHTALYWYRQSLGQGLEFLIYFQGNSAPDKSGLPSDRFSAERTGGSVSTLTIQRTQQEDSAVYLCASSFLISEPGLGYTFGSGTRLTVV.

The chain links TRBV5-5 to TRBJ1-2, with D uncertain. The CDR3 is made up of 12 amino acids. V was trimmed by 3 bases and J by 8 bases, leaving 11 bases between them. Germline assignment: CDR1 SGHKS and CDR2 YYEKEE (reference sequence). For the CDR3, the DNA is TGTGCCAGCAGCTCCGAACTCGGGGGCTACACCTTC. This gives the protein CASSSELGGYTF.

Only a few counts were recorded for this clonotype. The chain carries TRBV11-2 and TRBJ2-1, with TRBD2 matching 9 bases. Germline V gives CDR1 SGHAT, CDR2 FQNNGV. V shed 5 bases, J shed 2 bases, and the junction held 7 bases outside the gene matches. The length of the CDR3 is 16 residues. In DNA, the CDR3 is TGTGCCAGCAGCCGCGGGGGGGCCGCGACCTACAATGAGCAGTTCTTC. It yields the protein CASSRGGAATYNEQFF.

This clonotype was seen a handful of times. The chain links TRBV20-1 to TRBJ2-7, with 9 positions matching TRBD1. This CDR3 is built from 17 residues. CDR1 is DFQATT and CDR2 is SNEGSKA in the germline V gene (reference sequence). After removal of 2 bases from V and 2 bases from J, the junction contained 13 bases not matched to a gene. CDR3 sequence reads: CSARSINRGRNPYEQYF. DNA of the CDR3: TGCAGTGCTAGATCGATTAACAGGGGGCGAAACCCCTACGAGCAGTACTTC.